Listed below are T cell receptor beta chains from one sample, sequenced in a study of blood T cell repertoires in COVID-19. Here immunoSEQ multiplex PCR was the method, and the copy in TCRdb shows in-frame clones only, minus some. The repertoire consists of 70,000 to 100,000 clones, with 90% occurring once and the leading ten covering 4.3%. Sequences were obtained from peripheral blood. The receptors were sampled from a woman at least 80 years old with active or convalescent COVID-19. Both conserved end residues are part of each CDR3. D genes are given only for firm matches. A clone size is listed for some rows: how often the clone was seen (once, few, many), or a class if it is expanded.

few,TRBV7-2,TRBJ1-6,-,CASSTRAWNNSPLHF,TGTGCCAGCAGCACGCGGGCTTGGAATAATTCACCCCTCCACTTT
-,TRBV28,TRBJ1-5,-,CASRVGGGGNQPQHF,TGTGCCAGCAGAGTAGGGGGTGGAGGCAATCAGCCCCAGCATTTT
-,TRBV28,TRBJ1-1,-,CASTFEGGLNTEAFF,TGTGCCAGCACCTTCGAGGGCGGACTGAACACTGAAGCTTTCTTT
-,TRBV7-3,TRBJ1-1,TRBD1,CASSPEDRGVYTEAFF,TGTGCCAGCAGCCCGGAGGACAGGGGAGTGTACACTGAAGCTTTCTTT
few,TRBV9,TRBJ2-1,TRBD1,CASSLSGTGDEQFF,TGTGCCAGCAGCTTATCCGGGACAGGGGATGAGCAGTTCTTC
-,TRBV28,TRBJ2-1,-,CASRSGAYNEQFF,TGTGCCAGCAGGTCCGGTGCCTACAATGAGCAGTTCTTC
-,TRBV19,TRBJ2-2,TRBD2,CASSSGLAGNTGELFF,TGTGCCAGTAGCTCGGGACTAGCGGGAAACACCGGGGAGCTGTTTTTT
-,TRBV6-5,TRBJ1-1,-,CASSFNRDGRTEAFF,TGTGCCAGCAGTTTTAACAGGGACGGTCGCACTGAAGCTTTCTTT
few,TRBV7-9,TRBJ1-1,-,CASSLSGNTEAFF,TGTGCCAGCAGCTTATCAGGGAACACTGAAGCTTTCTTT
-,TRBV6-5,TRBJ2-1,TRBD2,CASLLGGSPNEQFF,TGTGCCAGCCTTCTCGGCGGGAGCCCCAATGAGCAGTTCTTC
-,TRBV5-8,TRBJ1-4,TRBD1,CASSFSNRGNEKLFF,TGTGCCAGCAGCTTCTCGAACAGGGGGAATGAAAAACTGTTTTTT
-,TRBV27,TRBJ1-6,-,CASSFYSANSPLHF,TGTGCCAGCAGTTTTTACTCAGCGAATTCACCCCTCCACTTT
few,TRBV10-3,TRBJ1-2,TRBD1,CAISESTGEGYGYTF,TGTGCCATCAGTGAGTCGACAGGGGAGGGCTATGGCTACACCTTC
-,TRBV2,TRBJ2-3,-,CASSEVQGDTQYF,TGTGCCAGCAGTGAAGTCCAGGGGGATACGCAGTATTTT
-,TRBV27,TRBJ2-5,-,CASSLGQGQETQYF,TGTGCCAGCAGTTTAGGTCAGGGACAAGAGACCCAGTACTTC
-,TRBV5-1,TRBJ2-3,TRBD1,CASSSAGQGSTDTQYF,TGCGCCAGCAGCTCGGCAGGACAGGGGAGCACAGATACGCAGTATTTT
-,TRBV5-1,TRBJ2-1,-,CASKHGGLDNEQFF,TGCGCCAGCAAACACGGGGGTCTGGATAATGAGCAGTTCTTC
-,TRBV27,TRBJ1-1,-,CASSLTRMNTEAFF,TGTGCCAGCAGTTTGACACGGATGAACACTGAAGCTTTCTTT